This TCR beta chain was profiled in a study of blood T cell repertoires in COVID-19. Residents of around 24 US areas, aged about 18 to 95 years, made up the participants. Looked up from germline, CDR1 is SGHRS and CDR2 is YFSETQ. The V and J ends lost 0 bases and 7 bases, in that order; junction bases with no gene match: 4. This CDR3 is built from 14 residues. Study processing details: Reference gene primers were amplified, and this amplification served to estimate nucleated cell counts. The table came from immunoSEQ multiplex PCR; TCRdb's copy has only in-frame clones and leaves some out. The V and J calls and clone size come from that table; D and trimming were worked out from the DNA. The data hold about 330,000 clones, with approximately 87% observed a single time.

V usage is TRBV5-1 and J usage is TRBJ2-7, with 10 bases identical to TRBD1. Sequenced material: PBMCs or T cells enriched from blood (not recorded which). This sequence originates from a woman aged 25 to 39 who had recovered from COVID-19. The CDR3 spells CASSLGTGGLEQYF. In DNA form, the CDR3 reads TGCGCCAGCAGCTTGGGGACAGGGGGTCTTGAGCAGTACTTC.